This paragraph covers one T cell receptor (beta chain) sequence. It lacks a known antigen. Qualities for individual bases were not recorded, and no much larger clone is one base off. The sample has other DNA sequences that encode this CDR3 too. Frozen genomic DNA underwent high-throughput TCRbeta CDR3 sequencing by immunoSEQ, including PCR amplification, mapping, bias correction and internal controls. As for the authors' bioinformatics: Only productive rearrangements were retained, and each unique TCRbeta sequence was defined by its CDR3 nucleotide sequence together with its V and J gene. A sequence counted as donor-reactive only if the sequence showed at least 5-fold expansion in CFSE-low cells compared with unstimulated pre-transplant cells and had a frequency of at least 0.01%. Minimum frequency thresholds were set for each subject on the basis of the unstimulated sample with the lowest template count, so that a detection power of at least 90% was ensured. Jensen-Shannon divergence between the top 1000 TCRbeta sequences after and before transplant was used to measure repertoire turnover. Two-sided Fisher's exact tests were used to test for changes in the detection of donor-reactive sequences. This immuneACCESS table, as held by TCRdb, lists in-frame sequences with V and J called but not all clones. Of the missing ones, under half trace to an unresolved V gene in checked studies; the others have no known cause. That table furnishes V, J and clone size, whereas the DNA furnished D and trimming. Counted in this sample were approximately 18,000 clones; 80% to 90% of them appeared once. 13% of the sample is held by the ten biggest clonotypes.

This sample is drawn from a study of T cell clones after liver transplantation (dated by TCRdb to between 2018 and 2021). About the investigation overall: Samples were obtained from ITN030ST, a randomized trial in which withdrawal of immunosuppression was attempted within 2 years of liver transplantation. Donor-reactive T cell clones were identified by TCRbeta sequencing after a pre-transplant mixed lymphocyte reaction and then tracked in post-transplant blood. As an antigen-independent comparator for the donor-reactive sequences, third party-reactive TCRbeta sequences from pre-transplant MLRs were identified as well. Of the eight recipients, a few were HCV-positive, while the remaining recipients had been transplanted for non-autoimmune, non-viral indications. Subjects received no induction therapy and standard immunosuppression until randomization at 12-24 months post-transplant. Tolerance meant complete immunosuppression withdrawal for at least one year without liver enzymes rising beyond twice the upper limit of normal. Blood samples were collected pre-transplant, then pre-randomization ahead of withdrawal, and finally post-randomization once withdrawal had either been completed or failed. The studied cohort comprised 8 liver transplant recipients, 3 classified as tolerant and 5 as non-tolerant.

Unstimulated PBMCs, after thawing, were stained for CD3, CD4 and CD8 and then FACS-sorted into CD3+CD4+ and CD3+CD8+ populations. All 8 studied subjects were randomized to immunosuppression withdrawal. The Qiagen DNeasy Blood and Tissue Kit was used to isolate genomic DNA. General findings and caveats noted by the study authors: After accounting for repertoire turnover, donor-reactive detection was significantly reduced in 7 of 8 subjects for CD4 and 8 of 8 for CD8. Since no allograft tissue specimens were available, donor-reactive T cells may have migrated into the graft instead of being deleted. The decline in donor-reactive sequences exceeded the decline in third party-reactive sequences, suggesting partial antigen-specific deletion that was unrelated to withdrawal success. The conclusions were considered preliminary, being limited by small, heterogeneous patient numbers and non-standardized post-transplant time points. Low numbers of available donor cells limited the measurable donor-reactive repertoire in a couple of subjects. A significant post-transplant decrease in circulating donor-reactive CD4 TCRbeta sequences was observed in 5 of 8 subjects, irrespective of tolerance or HCV status.

This clonotype was obtained from a human patient who received a liver transplant. After transplantation, some T cells may belong to the graft donor instead of the recipient. Sequenced here: CD8+ T cells from blood, sampled 45 to 46 months after liver transplant.

For the CDR3, the sequence is CASSIGGGGTEAFF. DNA sequence: TGTGCCAGTAGTATAGGAGGGGGTGGAACTGAAGCTTTCTTT. The V and J genes are TRBV19 and TRBJ1-1; TRBD1 is perhaps the D gene, given 6 matching bases. The germline V gene (reference sequence) provides CDR1 LNHDA and CDR2 SQIVND. The CDR3 numbers 14 residues from cysteine through phenylalanine. Solely the CDR3 DNA is kept, with 42 bases framed from the first base. V was cut back by 1 base and J by 5 bases, leaving a gap of 11 bases between them.